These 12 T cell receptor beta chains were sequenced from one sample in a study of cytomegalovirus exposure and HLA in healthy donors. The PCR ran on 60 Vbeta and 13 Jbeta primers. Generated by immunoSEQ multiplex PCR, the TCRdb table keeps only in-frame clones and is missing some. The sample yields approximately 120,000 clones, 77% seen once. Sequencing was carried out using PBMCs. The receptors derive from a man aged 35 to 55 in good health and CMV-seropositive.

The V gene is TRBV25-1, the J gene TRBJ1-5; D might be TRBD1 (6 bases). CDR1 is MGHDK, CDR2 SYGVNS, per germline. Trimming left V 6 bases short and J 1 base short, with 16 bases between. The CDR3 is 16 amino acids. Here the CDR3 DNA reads TGTGCCAGCAGCGCCGCGGGGGGCCGGAGCAATCAGCCCCAGCATTTT. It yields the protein CASSAAGGRSNQPQHF.

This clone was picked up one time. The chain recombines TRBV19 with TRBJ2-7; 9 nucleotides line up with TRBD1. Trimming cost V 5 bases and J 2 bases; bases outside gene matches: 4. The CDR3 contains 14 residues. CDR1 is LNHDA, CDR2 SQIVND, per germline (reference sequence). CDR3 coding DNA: TGTGCCAGTAGTGAGACAGGGGGGCCCTACGAGCAGTACTTC. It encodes CASSETGGPYEQYF.

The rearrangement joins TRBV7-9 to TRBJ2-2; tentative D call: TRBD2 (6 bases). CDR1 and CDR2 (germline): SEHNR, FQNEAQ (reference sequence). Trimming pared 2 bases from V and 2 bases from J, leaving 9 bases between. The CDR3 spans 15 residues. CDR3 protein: CASSLQGLNTGELFF. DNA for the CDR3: TGTGCCAGCAGCTTACAGGGACTTAACACCGGGGAGCTGTTTTTT. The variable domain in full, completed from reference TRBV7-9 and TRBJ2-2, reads DTGVSQNPRHKITKRGQNVTFRCDPISEHNRLYWYRQTLGQGPEFLTYFQNEAQLEKSRLLSDRFSAERPKGSFSTLEIQRTEQGDSAMYLCASSLQGLNTGELFFGEGSRLTVL.

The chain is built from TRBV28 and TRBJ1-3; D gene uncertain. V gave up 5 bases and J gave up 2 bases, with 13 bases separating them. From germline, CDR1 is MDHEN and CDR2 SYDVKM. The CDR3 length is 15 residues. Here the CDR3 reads CASSPAQRTGNTIYF. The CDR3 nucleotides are TGTGCCAGCAGTCCTGCTCAGAGGACTGGAAACACCATATATTTT.

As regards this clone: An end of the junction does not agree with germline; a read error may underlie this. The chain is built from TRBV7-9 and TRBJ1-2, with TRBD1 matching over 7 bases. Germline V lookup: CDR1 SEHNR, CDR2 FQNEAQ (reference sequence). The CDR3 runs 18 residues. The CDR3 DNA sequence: TGTTCCAGCAGCTCACAGGACAGGCTTTACGGCGAGGGCTATGGCTACACCTTC. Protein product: CSSSSQDRLYGEGYGYTF.

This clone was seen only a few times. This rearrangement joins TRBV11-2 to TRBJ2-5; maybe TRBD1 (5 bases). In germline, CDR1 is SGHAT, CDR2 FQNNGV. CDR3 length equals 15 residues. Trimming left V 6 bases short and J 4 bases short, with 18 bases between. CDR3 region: CASRPRQTSSETQYF. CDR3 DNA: TGTGCCAGCAGACCTCGACAGACCTCTTCAGAGACCCAGTACTTC.

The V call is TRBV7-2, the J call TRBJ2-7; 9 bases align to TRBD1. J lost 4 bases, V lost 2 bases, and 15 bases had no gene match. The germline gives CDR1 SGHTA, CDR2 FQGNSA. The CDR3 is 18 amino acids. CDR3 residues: CASSLPGQGDSRQYEQYF. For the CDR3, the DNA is TGTGCCAGCAGCTTACCGGGACAGGGAGACTCGAGGCAATACGAGCAGTACTTC.

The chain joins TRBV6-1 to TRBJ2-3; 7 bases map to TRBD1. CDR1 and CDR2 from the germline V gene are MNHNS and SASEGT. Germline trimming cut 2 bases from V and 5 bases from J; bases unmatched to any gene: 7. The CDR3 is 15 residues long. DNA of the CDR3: TGTGCCAGCAGTGAACCAGGGGGTGCCAGAGATACGCAGTATTTT. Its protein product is CASSEPGGARDTQYF.

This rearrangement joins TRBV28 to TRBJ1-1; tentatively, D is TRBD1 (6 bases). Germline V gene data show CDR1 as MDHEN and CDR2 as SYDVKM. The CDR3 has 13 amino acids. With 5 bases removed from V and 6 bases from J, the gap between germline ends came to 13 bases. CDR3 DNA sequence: TGTGCCAGCAGTCCCCCTAACAGGGCTGAAGCTTTCTTT. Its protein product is CASSPPNRAEAFF.

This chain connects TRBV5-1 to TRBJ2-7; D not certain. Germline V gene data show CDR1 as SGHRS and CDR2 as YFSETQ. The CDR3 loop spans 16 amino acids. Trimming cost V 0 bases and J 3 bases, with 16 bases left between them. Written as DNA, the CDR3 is TGCGCCAGCAGCTTGGCCCTCCGGCAGGTCGGCTACGAGCAGTACTTC. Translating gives CASSLALRQVGYEQYF.

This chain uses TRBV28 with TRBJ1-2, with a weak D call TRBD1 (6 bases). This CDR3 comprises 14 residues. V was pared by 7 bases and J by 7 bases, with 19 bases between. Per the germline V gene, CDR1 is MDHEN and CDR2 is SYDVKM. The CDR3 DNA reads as TGTGCCAGCACCCTCGGGACAAGTTGGTCTGGCTACACCTTC. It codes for CASTLGTSWSGYTF.

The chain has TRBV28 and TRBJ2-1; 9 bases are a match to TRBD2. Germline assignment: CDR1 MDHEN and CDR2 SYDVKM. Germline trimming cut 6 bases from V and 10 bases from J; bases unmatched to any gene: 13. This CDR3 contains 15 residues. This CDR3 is CASSSPGLAFLEQFF. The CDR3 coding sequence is TGTGCCAGCAGCTCCCCGGGACTAGCCTTCCTCGAGCAGTTCTTC.